These T cell receptor beta chains were read from a single sample in a study of glioma-infiltrating T cells after dendritic cell vaccination. Some clones are missing from TCRdb's copy, which holds only in-frame ones; the method was immunoSEQ multiplex PCR. Here the sample spans tens of thousands of clones, over 75% being singletons. The starting material was blood, obtained before dendritic cell vaccination. The receptors originated from a human donor with glioblastoma. The CDR3 runs from the conserved cysteine through the conserved F or W.

>13|TRBJ2-5|TRBV18
CASSPENRETQYF
>14|TRBJ2-7|TRBV6-5
CASSYSASPYEQYF
>15|TRBJ2-1|TRBV6-4
CASSAVGLGGNEQFF
>16|TRBJ1-6|TRBV5-4
CASSWDAGSGGRPLHF
>12|TRBJ2-7|TRBV9
CASSPSNYEQYF
>12|TRBJ1-1|TRBV5-8
CASSFRDRAAFF
>16|TRBJ2-5|TRBV15
CATSRDGTAYQETQYF
>15|TRBJ1-4|TRBV18
CASSPSERFNEKLFF
>15|TRBJ1-6|TRBV12-1
CASSSQDEENSPLHF
>17|TRBJ1-4|TRBV7-8
CASSLRPDRGLREKLFF
>12|TRBJ1-4|TRBV9
CASSGDREKLFF
>13|TRBJ2-3|TRBV6-1
CASSGTFTDTQYF
>15|TRBJ1-4|TRBV5-8
CASSLGTADNEKLFF
>13|TRBJ1-5|TRBV6-1
CASSELRGQPQHF
>15|TRBJ2-1|TRBV13
CASSTYLRGGNEQFF
>19|TRBJ2-5|TRBV4-1
CASSHAPGRTSGKGGTQYF
>13|TRBJ1-2|TRBV2
CASSEGVGGGYTF
>13|TRBJ1-1|TRBV19
CASNRDLNTEAFF
>15|TRBJ2-1|TRBV19
CASSMRGSSYNEQFF
>14|TRBJ1-2|TRBV5-1
CASSSGPGGYGYTF
>20|TRBJ2-4|TRBV12-2
CASRLGWGLAGFGAKNIQYF
>14|TRBJ2-2|TRBV5-1
CASSLPGSTGELFF
>16|TRBJ2-1|TRBV29-1
CSVDNSGVSSYNEQFF
>14|TRBJ1-1|TRBV7-9
CASSLSGRGTEAFF
>16|TRBJ2-1|TRBV19
CASSSTLAGLYNEQFF
>15|TRBJ1-2|TRBV6-6
CASSYSQGGTYGYTF
>14|TRBJ1-5|TRBV6-5
CASSLGWRDQPQHF
>16|TRBJ1-4|TRBV18
CASSPGTGTGNEKLFF
>16|TRBJ2-1|TRBV5-6
CASSLWLGTADNEQFF
>15|TRBJ2-5|TRBV7-2
CASSLEVAGSTAQYF
>16|TRBJ1-3|TRBV11-2
CASSLSTGGSGNTIYF
>16|TRBJ2-3|TRBV5-1
CASSLVLGLNTDTQYF
>16|TRBJ1-1|TRBV7-9
CASSRGQGLFGTEAFF
>18|TRBJ2-5|TRBV5-6
CASSYRRDRGTGQETQYF
>16|TRBJ1-1|TRBV5-4
CASSLAGGAGYTEAFF
>15|TRBJ2-5|TRBV5-1
CASSLGGQSVETQYF
>13|TRBJ2-5|TRBV2
CASSEVGQDRAYF
>18|TRBJ1-6|TRBV7-2
CASSLALLRSSYNSPLHF
>16|TRBJ1-1|TRBV5-4
CASSLIEAGMGTEAFF
>13|TRBJ1-1|TRBV11-2
CASSLVSGAGTFF
>15|TRBJ1-2|TRBV10-1
CASPPRDRSKSGYTF
>14|TRBJ1-6|TRBV5-1
CASSAGQGSSPLHF
>16|TRBJ1-2|TRBV27
CASSSQREVGRYGYTF
>15|TRBJ1-4|TRBV18
CASSPPTGLGEKLFF
>12|TRBJ1-1|TRBV6-5
CASSFDRDQAFF
>11|TRBJ1-2|TRBV2
CASRDREGYTF
>15|TRBJ2-2|TRBV27
CASSLRGLNTGELFF
>17|TRBJ2-4|TRBV6-1
CASSEVGASGSKNIQYF
>13|TRBJ2-1|TRBV6-1
CASSAGTQMKQFF
>12|TRBJ1-3|TRBV6-1
CASSIRGNTIYF
>17|TRBJ1-4|TRBV21-1
CASSKRGQGEGCEKLFF